This T cell receptor (beta chain) was identified in a study of blood T cells in healthy people across ages. Healthy individuals of Caucasian origin from Russia, aged about 6 to 100, served as donors. Through a sample-barcoded 5' primer and a J-beta primer mix, a second PCR was run for roughly 6 to 12 cycles. TCRdb used MiXCR to reprocess the 5' RACE reads, holding one entry per CDR3 protein. The sample has 550,000 to 800,000 distinct CDR3 sequences; roughly 21% are singletons. Germline CDR1 reads MNHNS; CDR2 reads SASEGT. The CDR3 loop spans 13 amino acids. V gave up 8 bases and J gave up 2 bases, with 11 bases separating them.

The TCR comes from a man between 65 and 80 years old in good health. The V and J genes are TRBV6-1 and TRBJ2-3; D is unresolved. The sequenced material came from blood. In nucleotides, the CDR3 is TGTGCCAGCTGGATGACTTTCACAGATACGCAGTATTTT. Amino acid sequence: CASWMTFTDTQYF.